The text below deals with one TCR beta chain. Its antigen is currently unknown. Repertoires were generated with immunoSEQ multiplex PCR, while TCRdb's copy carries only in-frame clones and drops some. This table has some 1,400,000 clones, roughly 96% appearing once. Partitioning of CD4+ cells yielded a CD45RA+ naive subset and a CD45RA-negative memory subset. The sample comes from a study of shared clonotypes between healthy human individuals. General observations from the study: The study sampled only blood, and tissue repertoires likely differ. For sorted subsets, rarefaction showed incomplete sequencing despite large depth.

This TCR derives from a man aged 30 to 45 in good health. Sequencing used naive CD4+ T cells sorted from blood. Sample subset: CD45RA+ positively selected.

CDR3 protein: CSAYLRGMNTEAFF. CDR3 DNA: TGCAGCGCCTACCTCCGGGGAATGAACACTGAAGCTTTCTTT. The V call is TRBV29-1, the J call TRBJ1-1; the D is unclear. The germline V gene has CDR1 SQVTM and CDR2 ANQGSEA. This CDR3 is built from 14 residues. The V end was cut by 7 bases, the J end by 0 bases, with 15 bases between.